This TCR beta chain originates from a study of T cell repertoires in cytomegalovirus infection. Background on the study: Selected CMV epitopes included recently identified HLA-C-restricted ones as well as well-studied HLA-B-restricted ones. It was the public TCR beta signatures that indicated both CMV infection and matching HLA type. Study-wide findings and caveats: Within the response measured ex vivo, HLA-C-restricted CMV-specific TCR beta clonotypes were dominant.

TCRdb independently ran MiXCR on the reads; one entry per CDR3 protein. The repertoire holds roughly 180,000 distinct CDR3 sequences, with about 20% as singletons. This clonotype was detected a few times. Antigen: not known. This CDR3 has 13 amino acids. Deletions cut 3 bases from V and 6 bases from J, with 9 bases between. Germline assignment: CDR1 LGHNT and CDR2 FRNRAP. This chain joins TRBV12-5 and TRBJ1-5; tentatively, D is TRBD1 (5 bases). This specimen consisted of CD8+ T cells from cultured PBMCs, obtained from culture after CMV antigen stimulation. This clonotype was obtained from a human donor in good health (CMV status not recorded). Some clones in this sample may be carry-over from other donors' samples. This CDR3 is CASGFGGSQPQHF. The CDR3 nucleotides read TGTGCTAGTGGTTTTGGGGGGAGTCAGCCCCAGCATTTT.